Each of the 15 T cell receptor beta chains below was sequenced from the same sample in a study of identifying expanded T cells in peripheral blood (dated by TCRdb to about 2019). The library was prepared using the immunoSEQ multiplex PCR assay. Drawn from immuneACCESS, this table holds only the in-frame rearrangements with V and J called that TCRdb kept. Clones are partly lost; checked studies trace under half to an unresolved V gene and leave the rest unexplained. Recorded for this sample are approximately 120,000 clones; more than 80% of them occurred a single time. 3.3% of the sample is held by the ten biggest clonotypes. Source material: blood. These receptors were obtained from a person aged 18-69 years in good health.

This CDR3 reads CASRTTGGLRGYTF. The CDR3 DNA sequence: TGTGCCAGCAGGACGACAGGGGGGTTGAGGGGCTACACCTTC. J is TRBJ1-2 and V is TRBV5-4; 9 positions match TRBD1. Germline V CDR1 and CDR2: SGHNT, YYREEE (reference sequence). The V segment lost 5 bases and the J segment 8 bases; nucleotides outside the gene matches: 10. The CDR3 has 14 residues.

The chain joins TRBV6-5 to TRBJ2-5; D unclear. V was trimmed by 7 bases and J by 1 base, leaving 13 bases between them. Germline values: CDR1 MNHEY, CDR2 SVGAGI. The CDR3 extends over 14 amino acids. The CDR3 sequence is CASTSSVTQETQYF. The CDR3 coding sequence is TGTGCCAGCACCTCCAGCGTAACCCAAGAGACCCAGTACTTC.

This clone was seen only once. This sequence joins TRBV4-3 and TRBJ1-5, with D uncertain. Germline V gene sequence: CDR1 LGHNA, CDR2 YSLEER. Deletions cut 3 bases from V and 1 base from J, with 7 bases between. The CDR3 is made up of 14 amino acids. CDR3: CASSQGGSNQPQHF. CDR3 nucleotides: TGCGCCAGCAGCCAGGGTGGGAGCAATCAGCCCCAGCATTTT.

This clone was observed once. The DNA for the CDR3 is TGTGCCAGCAGTTACTCGACAGGGGGGTACGAGCAGTACTTC. It translates to CASSYSTGGYEQYF. V gene TRBV6-5 combines with J gene TRBJ2-7, with TRBD1 identical over 9 bases. The ends lost 0 bases at V and 4 bases at J; junction bases unmatched: 1. The CDR3 extends over 14 amino acids. CDR1 MNHEY and CDR2 SVGAGI come from the germline V gene.

The chain employs TRBV6-5 and TRBJ1-1; D is unresolved. The length of the CDR3 is 11 residues. The germline gives CDR1 MNHEY, CDR2 SVGAGI. Deletions cut 8 bases from V and 1 base from J, with 5 bases between. The CDR3 loop reads CASRTNTEAFF. The CDR3 nucleotides read TGTGCCAGCCGTACGAACACTGAAGCTTTCTTT.

This clone was seen a single time. The rearrangement uses TRBV5-1 and TRBJ2-1, with 9 bases matching TRBD1. The junction had 6 bases not matched to a gene; V was cut back by 2 bases and J by 6 bases. CDR1 and CDR2 (germline): SGHRS, YFSETQ. The CDR3 has 15 amino acids. CDR3 amino acids: CASSFFQTGGNEQFF. The CDR3, as DNA: TGCGCCAGCAGCTTTTTCCAGACAGGGGGCAATGAGCAGTTCTTC.

The chain is built from TRBV7-2 and TRBJ1-2; 7 bases agree with TRBD1. J was trimmed by 4 bases and V by 5 bases; bases with no gene match: 13. The CDR3 has 16 residues. Germline lookup yields CDR1 SGHTA and CDR2 FQGNSA. The CDR3 DNA reads TGTGCCAGCAGCCGACCACAGGGGCGAGTGCTCTATGGCTACACCTTC. Protein sequence: CASSRPQGRVLYGYTF. The full variable domain, its missing parts supplied by reference TRBV7-2 and TRBJ1-2, is GAGVSQSPSNKVTEKGKDVELRCDPISGHTALYWYRQSLGQGLEFLIYFQGNSAPDKSGLPSDRFSAERTGGSVSTLTIQRTQQEDSAVYLCASSRPQGRVLYGYTFGSGTRLTVV.

The chain has TRBV19 and TRBJ1-5, with no clear D. Germline V gene sequence: CDR1 LNHDA, CDR2 SQIVND (reference sequence). There are 16 residues in the CDR3. The ends were cut back, 0 bases at V and 0 bases at J, with 9 bases in the middle. The CDR3 here is CASSIDPNYSNQPQHF. For the CDR3, the DNA is TGTGCCAGTAGTATAGATCCTAATTATAGCAATCAGCCCCAGCATTTT.

The chain joins TRBV29-1 to TRBJ2-5; possibly TRBD1 for D (6 bases). The CDR3 runs 16 residues. V lost 0 bases and J lost 5, with 19 bases in between. Per germline, CDR1 SQVTM and CDR2 ANQGSEA. Here the CDR3 reads CSVEDQGRVPEETQYF. The CDR3 DNA follows: TGCAGCGTTGAAGATCAGGGGCGGGTTCCAGAGGAGACCCAGTACTTC.

This chain connects TRBV7-2 to TRBJ2-5, with 8 bases matching TRBD1. Germline V gene sequence: CDR1 SGHTA, CDR2 FQGNSA. The CDR3 totals 12 residues. V shed 6 bases and J 7 bases; nucleotides not matched to a gene: 4. The CDR3 sequence: CASSRTGLTQYF. For the CDR3, the DNA is TGTGCCAGCAGTCGGACAGGGCTGACCCAGTACTTC.

The V gene is TRBV29-1, the J gene TRBJ2-2; D is uncertain. In germline, CDR1 is SQVTM, CDR2 ANQGSEA. With 5 bases removed from V and 0 bases from J, the gap between germline ends came to 7 bases. This CDR3 is built from 13 residues. CDR3 sequence: CSVRPSNTGELFF. The DNA for the CDR3 is TGCAGCGTTAGGCCCTCGAACACCGGGGAGCTGTTTTTT.

The rearrangement joins TRBV15 to TRBJ1-5; D ambiguous. CDR1 and CDR2 from the germline V gene are LNHNV and YYDKDF (reference sequence). This CDR3 contains 13 residues. The V gene lost 4 bases and the J gene lost 6 bases, with 10 bases spanning the gap. CDR3 DNA: TGTGCCACCAGCATAATCCCGGGTCAGCCCCAGCATTTT. Translating gives CATSIIPGQPQHF.

This chain's CDR3 is CASALSPENTEAFF. The CDR3 DNA is TGTGCCAGCGCATTGTCACCCGAGAACACTGAAGCTTTCTTT. The rearrangement joins TRBV6-5 to TRBJ1-1; the D is unclear. This CDR3 comprises 14 residues. Per the germline V gene, CDR1 is MNHEY and CDR2 is SVGAGI. Deletions cut 8 bases from V and 1 base from J, with 14 bases between.

The CDR3 region is CASSLEGPTGELFF. CDR3 bases: TGTGCCAGCAGCTTGGAGGGGCCCACCGGGGAGCTGTTTTTT. The chain has TRBV5-5 and TRBJ2-2, with D possibly being TRBD1 (5 bases). This CDR3 spans 14 amino acids. Germline V gene sequence: CDR1 SGHKS, CDR2 YYEKEE (reference sequence). Between the trimmed V and J ends, which lost 0 bases and 4 bases, there was a span of 7 bases. The variable domain in full, with the rest retrieved from reference TRBV5-5 and TRBJ2-2, is DAGVTQSPTHLIKTRGQQVTLRCSPISGHKSVSWYQQVLGQGPQFIFQYYEKEERGRGNFPDRFSARQFPNYSSELNVNALLLGDSALYLCASSLEGPTGELFFGEGSRLTVL.

The gene calls are TRBV29-1 and TRBJ2-1; D unclear. CDR1 and CDR2 (germline): SQVTM, ANQGSEA. V lost 4 bases and J lost 7, with 8 bases in between. The CDR3 length is 11 residues. The CDR3, as DNA: TGCAGCGTTGGCGATTTGAATGAGCAGTTCTTC. It translates to CSVGDLNEQFF.